This T cell receptor (beta chain) was retrieved from a study of T cells generated in artificial thymic organoids (dated by TCRdb to about 2017). Some background on the complete study: TCR alpha and beta CDR3 repertoires of in vitro artificial thymic organoid-derived CD8 single positive T cells were compared with thymic and peripheral blood naive CD8 T cells. The repertoire sequencing data shown were described as representative of three independent experiments. Summary of the overall study and its limitations: CD8 single positive T cells derived from organoids showed physiological TCR clonotype diversity comparable to the diversity seen in thymic and blood naive CD8 T cells. No skewed Valpha or Vbeta usage appeared in organoid-derived T cells, arguing against dominance of unconventional lineages or clonal expansions.

V was cut back by 1 base and J by 5 bases, leaving a gap of 14 bases between them. The germline V gene provides CDR1 LGHNA and CDR2 YSLEER. The CDR3 holds 15 amino acids from the cysteine to the phenylalanine. The entry retains the CDR3 DNA only, 45 bases that are in frame from base 1. To build artificial thymic organoids, human HSPCs were aggregated with MS5 murine stromal cells transduced with human DLL1, and the aggregates were cultured at an air-liquid interface. The cells used to seed the organoids were FACS-purified CD34+CD3- hematopoietic stem and progenitor cells from which residual T cells had been depleted. The culture medium for the organoids was serum-free RB27, which consists of RPMI 1640 supplemented with B27, FLT3L, IL-7 and ascorbic acid. Organoid and thymic CD3+TCRalphabeta+CD8 single positive T cells were FACS sorted before RNA extraction. For each sample, total RNA was purified from around 40,000 to 200,000 sorted cells using the RNeasy Micro kit, and RNA quality was assessed on an Agilent RNA 6000 Nano chip.

TCRalpha and TCRbeta libraries were amplified separately by semi-nested PCR with Advantage 2 and reverse primers in the TRAC or TRBC constant regions. First-strand cDNA synthesis used between roughly 3 and 500 ng of total RNA. TCR cDNA libraries were made by 5'-RACE with the SMARTer PCR cDNA Synthesis kit, using a poly-dT primer for first-strand synthesis. Each semi-nested reverse primer in the constant region carried a 5-nucleotide sample-specific barcode, and the resulting products were cleaned up with the Zymo DNA Clean and Concentrator-5 kit. Up to ten barcoded samples were pooled, ligated to Illumina adaptors and sequenced as 2 x 150 bp paired-end reads on an Illumina MiSeq. In the authors' own workflow: After demultiplexing, reads were aligned using BLAT against a custom library built from IMGT containing every combination of human TRAV, TRAJ, TRBV, TRBD and TRBJ. The best BLAT hits were picked using pslCDnaFilter (-maxAligns=1, -ignoreIntrons), and custom Perl scripts were used to calculate clonotype frequencies. TCRdb applied fastp at Q25 and MiXCR to the public reads, then kept only in-frame beta chains. Each record represents a unique CDR3 protein, reported with the most common genes and DNA among its rows. The V and J calls come from TCRdb's annotation, not from the publication. The sample table contains almost 5,500 distinct CDR3 sequences; only one count was recorded for less than 30% of them. The ten largest make up under 3% of the sample.

In its sample, this clonotype was seen a few times. This clone's antigen is unknown. This clone may be a read error of a much larger clone one base away. The V gene is TRBV4-3 and the J gene is TRBJ1-2; no D gene can be assigned with confidence. The specimen was naive CD8+ T cells grown in artificial thymic organoids from cord blood stem and progenitor cells. What this sample's cell subset or site label stands for: CD3+TCRalphabeta+CD8SP T cells; for blood, CD45RO-CCR7+ naive CD8+ T cells. This clonotype originated in a human donor who gave cord blood stem cells for thymic organoid culture, a cardiac surgery patient who gave postnatal thymus, or a blood donor (not recorded which). The DNA sequence follows: TGCGCCAGCAGCCAAGGATTGTGCCGGAGTTATGGCTACACCTTC. Its translation is CASSQGLCRSYGYTF.